The 21 T cell receptor beta chains presented below share a single source sample, sequenced in a study of blood T cell repertoires in COVID-19. The method was immunoSEQ multiplex PCR; TCRdb's version includes in-frame clones alone and lacks a portion of them. This table has about 220,000 clones, 90% appearing once. The sequencing sample was made of PBMCs or T cells enriched from blood (not recorded which). Source of these receptors: a man aged 25 to 40 who had been exposed to COVID-19.

The V gene is TRBV27, the J gene TRBJ1-2; D unresolved. The CDR3 consists of 14 residues. Per the germline V gene, CDR1 is MNHEY and CDR2 is SMNVEV (reference sequence). Trimming took off 6 bases at V and 8 bases at J, with 19 bases between the two ends. CDR3 sequence (DNA): TGTGCCAGCAGCTTTTCCGGAGGGAGAGGGGGCTACACCTTC. It codes for CASSFSGGRGGYTF.

The count of this clone is one. The CDR3 nucleotides are TGTGCCAGTAGTATAGGCGGACAGGGGGTATACAATGAGCAGTTCTTC. Residues: CASSIGGQGVYNEQFF. This chain links TRBV19 with TRBJ2-1, with TRBD1 matching over 10 bases. This CDR3 has 16 residues. Germline V gene data show CDR1 as LNHDA and CDR2 as SQIVND (reference sequence). The V segment lost 1 base and the J segment 4 bases; nucleotides outside the gene matches: 4. Complete variable domain (other parts from reference TRBV19 and TRBJ2-1): DGGITQSPKYLFRKEGQNVTLSCEQNLNHDAMYWYRQDPGQGLRLIYYSQIVNDFQKGDIAEGYSVSREKKESFPLTVTSAQKNPTAFYLCASSIGGQGVYNEQFFGPGTRLTVL.

The chain has TRBV13 and TRBJ2-7, with TRBD1 matching over 10 bases. V was pared by 4 bases and J by 1 base, with 7 bases of the junction left unmatched. This CDR3 has 16 amino acids. Germline V gives CDR1 PRHDT, CDR2 FYEKMQ (reference sequence). The CDR3 DNA reads as TGTGCCAGCAGCTCGCGGGGACAGGGGTGGTCCTACGAGCAGTACTTC. It is translated as CASSSRGQGWSYEQYF.

J is TRBJ1-1 and V is TRBV29-1; 11 bases map to TRBD1. CDR1 SQVTM and CDR2 ANQGSEA come from the germline V gene. Trimming took 7 bases from V and 4 from J; bases not matched to a gene: 5. This CDR3 is built from 13 residues. The CDR3 bases are TGCAGCGCCACCGGGACAGGGGGCACTGAAGCTTTCTTT. It is translated as CSATGTGGTEAFF.

The chain employs TRBV25-1 and TRBJ1-1, with TRBD1 identical over 8 bases. Germline V gives CDR1 MGHDK, CDR2 SYGVNS. The CDR3 totals 15 residues. The V gene end was trimmed by 3 bases and the J gene end by 4 bases; junction bases not matched to a gene: 7. Here the CDR3 reads CASSDRTGWGTEAFF. In DNA form, the CDR3 reads TGTGCCAGCAGTGATCGGACAGGGTGGGGCACTGAAGCTTTCTTT.

V usage is TRBV7-2 and J usage is TRBJ1-1; 9 positions agree with TRBD1. The CDR3 is 17 residues long. Germline-derived CDR1 and CDR2 are SGHTA and FQGNSA. V lost 1 base to trimming and J lost 0 bases; unmatched junction nucleotides: 6. For the CDR3, the DNA is TGTGCCAGCAGCTTAGGTAGACAGGGGGTCATGAACACTGAAGCTTTCTTT. It encodes CASSLGRQGVMNTEAFF.

The chain recombines TRBV6-5 with TRBJ1-1; D remains ambiguous. CDR3 length equals 14 residues. Trimming left V 2 bases short and J 5 bases short, with 12 bases between. Germline loops: CDR1 MNHEY, CDR2 SVGAGI. CDR3 protein: CASSYKLGGTEAFF. The DNA for the CDR3 is TGTGCCAGCAGTTACAAACTCGGCGGAACTGAAGCTTTCTTT.

V gene TRBV3-1 (or the pseudogene TRBV3-2) combines with J gene TRBJ2-6; D is undetermined. The V end lost 5 bases, the J end lost 0 bases, and 11 bases lay between the germline ends. Germline V lookup: CDR1 LGHDT, CDR2 YNNKEL (reference sequence). This CDR3 contains 16 residues. CDR3 in DNA: TGTGCCAGCAGCGGTACATGGAGCTCTGGGGCCAACGTCCTGACTTTC. As protein: CASSGTWSSGANVLTF.

The chain combines TRBV11-2 with TRBJ2-7; 8 nucleotides match TRBD1. Per the germline V gene, CDR1 is SGHAT and CDR2 is FQNNGV. The CDR3 is 13 amino acids. V lost 3 bases to trimming and J lost 3 bases; unmatched junction nucleotides: 1. Written as DNA, the CDR3 is TGTGCCAGCAGCTTCGGACAGGGCTACGAGCAGTACTTC. Its protein product is CASSFGQGYEQYF.

The chain uses TRBV12-3 or TRBV12-4 and TRBJ2-7; 8 nucleotides agree with TRBD1. The V segment lost 5 bases and the J segment 4 bases; nucleotides outside the gene matches: 4. The CDR3 contains 13 residues. The CDR3 region has the DNA TGTGCCAGCAGTCAGGGGGCTGTTTACGAGCAGTACTTC. This translates into CASSQGAVYEQYF.

This clone occurred once. CDR3 residues: CASRGPSGSPSGHNEQFF. CDR3 nucleotide sequence: TGTGCCAGCAGGGGGCCTAGCGGGAGCCCATCGGGCCACAATGAGCAGTTCTTC. The chain is built from TRBV3-1 (or the pseudogene TRBV3-2) and TRBJ2-1; TRBD2 matches at 10 bases. Germline CDR1 and CDR2: LGHDT and YNNKEL (reference sequence). CDR3 size: 18 residues. V trimming: 6 bases; J trimming: 5 bases; junction bases outside the gene matches: 16.

This clone was seen a few times. This chain joins TRBV11-2 and TRBJ2-1, with a tentative D call TRBD1 (6 bases). Germline CDR1 SGHAT, CDR2 FQNNGV. The CDR3 is made up of 17 amino acids. Trimming pared 1 base from V and 4 bases from J, leaving 17 bases between. The CDR3 coding sequence is TGTGCCAGCAGCTTAGTCGGTCTCGGACAGACATACAATGAGCAGTTCTTC. Translating it yields CASSLVGLGQTYNEQFF.

This sequence joins TRBV7-9 and TRBJ1-2; 8 bases map to TRBD1. The germline V gene encodes CDR1 SEHNR and CDR2 FQNEAQ (reference sequence). With 5 bases clipped from V and 4 bases from J, the junction kept 12 bases outside the gene matches. The CDR3 is 16 amino acids. The CDR3 DNA reads TGTGCCAGCAGCCCCCGGACAGGGTTTAGTAGCTATGGCTACACCTTC. Translated: CASSPRTGFSSYGYTF.

A single count supports this clone. J is TRBJ2-2 and V is TRBV6-5; TRBD2 aligns across 7 bases. This CDR3 comprises 14 residues. CDR1 and CDR2 (germline): MNHEY, SVGAGI. Trimming at V came to 2 bases and at J to 6 bases, leaving 3 bases not matched to a gene. The CDR3 is CASSYGAGAGELFF. The CDR3 region has the DNA TGTGCCAGCAGTTACGGGGCGGGGGCCGGGGAGCTGTTTTTT.

This chain links TRBV6-1 with TRBJ2-5; D is unclear. The CDR3 totals 12 residues. V dropped 1 base and J dropped 5 bases, with 5 bases sitting between them. CDR1 and CDR2 (germline): MNHNS, SASEGT. The DNA of the CDR3 is TGTGCCAGCAGTGAAGAGAGGGAGACCCAGTACTTC. Its translation is CASSEERETQYF.

The rearrangement links TRBV11-1 to TRBJ2-3, with 8 bases lining up with TRBD2. J lost 4 bases, V lost 1 base, and 7 bases had no gene match. This CDR3 is 16 amino acids long. Germline V gene lookup returns CDR1 SGHAT and CDR2 FQDESV (reference sequence). CDR3 nucleotide sequence: TGTGCCAGCAGCTTAGGACTAGCGAAGGTGTCAGATACGCAGTATTTT. Translating gives CASSLGLAKVSDTQYF.

The chain recombines TRBV6-5 with TRBJ2-1; D might be TRBD1 (6 bases). The germline CDR1 and CDR2 sequences are MNHEY and SVGAGI. V shed 5 bases and J shed 12 bases, with 14 bases lying between them. The CDR3 spans 12 residues. The CDR3 loop is CASSNTGFVQFF. As DNA, the CDR3 is TGTGCCAGCAGTAACACAGGGTTTGTGCAGTTCTTC.

The rearrangement uses TRBV5-4 and TRBJ1-6; D is unresolved. The V end lost 1 base, the J end lost 8 bases, and 7 bases lay between the germline ends. Germline V gene sequence: CDR1 SGHNT, CDR2 YYREEE (reference sequence). CDR3 length: 13 amino acids. Here the CDR3 reads CASSLILHSPLHF. The CDR3 DNA reads as TGTGCCAGCAGCTTGATCCTTCATTCACCCCTCCACTTT.

The J gene is TRBJ1-4, the V gene TRBV29-1; D perhaps matches TRBD1 (6 bases). This CDR3 spans 12 amino acids. Trimming stripped 6 bases from V and 4 bases from J, with 9 bases between. Germline CDR1 reads SQVTM; CDR2 reads ANQGSEA. The CDR3 DNA reads as TGCAGCGTCACAGGGAATAATGAAAAACTGTTTTTT. This codes for CSVTGNNEKLFF. The variable domain in full, completed from reference TRBV29-1 and TRBJ1-4, reads SAVISQKPSRDICQRGTSLTIQCQVDSQVTMMFWYRQQPGQSLTLIATANQGSEATYESGFVIDKFPISRPNLTFSTLTVSNMSPEDSSIYLCSVTGNNEKLFFGSGTQLSVL.

V gene TRBV19 combines with J gene TRBJ2-1, with TRBD2 matching over 10 bases. The V gene's germline CDR1 is LNHDA and CDR2 SQIVND (reference sequence). This CDR3 is built from 13 residues. Trimming cost V 9 bases and J 5 bases; bases outside gene matches: 4. CDR3 amino acids: CASGTSAHNEQFF. The CDR3 DNA reads TGTGCCAGCGGGACTAGCGCCCACAATGAGCAGTTCTTC.

The CDR3 loop is CSVSPVDSYEQYF. DNA of the CDR3: TGCAGCGTCTCCCCGGTTGACAGCTACGAGCAGTACTTC. The V call is TRBV29-1, the J call TRBJ2-7; the D gene is possibly TRBD1 (5 bases). CDR1 is SQVTM, CDR2 ANQGSEA, per germline. This CDR3 is built from 13 residues. Trimming removed 6 bases from V and 3 bases from J, with 15 bases in between.